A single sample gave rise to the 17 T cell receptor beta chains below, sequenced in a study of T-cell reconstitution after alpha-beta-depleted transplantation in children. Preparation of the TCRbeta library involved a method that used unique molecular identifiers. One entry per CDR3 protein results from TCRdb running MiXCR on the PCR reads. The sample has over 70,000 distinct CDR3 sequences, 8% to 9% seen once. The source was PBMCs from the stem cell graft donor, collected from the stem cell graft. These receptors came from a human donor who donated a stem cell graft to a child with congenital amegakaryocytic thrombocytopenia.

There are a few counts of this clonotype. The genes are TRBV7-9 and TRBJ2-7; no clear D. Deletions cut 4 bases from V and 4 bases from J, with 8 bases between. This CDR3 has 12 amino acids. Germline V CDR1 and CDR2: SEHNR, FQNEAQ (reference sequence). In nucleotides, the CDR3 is TGTGCCAGCAGCTCCCTAGGGTACGAGCAGTACTTC. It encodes CASSSLGYEQYF.

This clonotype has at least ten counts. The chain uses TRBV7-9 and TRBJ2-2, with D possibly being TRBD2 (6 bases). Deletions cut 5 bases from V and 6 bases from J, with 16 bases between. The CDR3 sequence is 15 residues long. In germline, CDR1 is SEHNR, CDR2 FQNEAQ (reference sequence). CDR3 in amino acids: CASSLFSSVAGELFF. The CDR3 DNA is TGTGCCAGCAGCCTTTTCTCTAGCGTTGCCGGGGAGCTGTTTTTT.

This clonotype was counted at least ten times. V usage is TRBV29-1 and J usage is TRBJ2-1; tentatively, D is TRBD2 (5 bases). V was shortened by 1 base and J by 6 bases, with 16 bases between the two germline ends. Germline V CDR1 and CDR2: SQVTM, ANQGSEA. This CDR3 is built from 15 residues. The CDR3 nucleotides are TGCAGCGTTGAAGTGGAGGTTGGGGAGCCCAATGAGCAGTTCTTC. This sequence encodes CSVEVEVGEPNEQFF.

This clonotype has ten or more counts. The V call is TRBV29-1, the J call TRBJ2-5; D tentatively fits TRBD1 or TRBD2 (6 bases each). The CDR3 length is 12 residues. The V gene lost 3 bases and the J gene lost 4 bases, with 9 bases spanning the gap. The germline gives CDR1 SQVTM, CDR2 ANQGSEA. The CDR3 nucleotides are TGCAGCGTTGATCGGGGGCGAGAGACCCAGTACTTC. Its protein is CSVDRGRETQYF. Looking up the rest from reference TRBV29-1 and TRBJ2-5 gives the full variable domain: SAVISQKPSRDICQRGTSLTIQCQVDSQVTMMFWYRQQPGQSLTLIATANQGSEATYESGFVIDKFPISRPNLTFSTLTVSNMSPEDSSIYLCSVDRGRETQYFGPGTRLLVL.

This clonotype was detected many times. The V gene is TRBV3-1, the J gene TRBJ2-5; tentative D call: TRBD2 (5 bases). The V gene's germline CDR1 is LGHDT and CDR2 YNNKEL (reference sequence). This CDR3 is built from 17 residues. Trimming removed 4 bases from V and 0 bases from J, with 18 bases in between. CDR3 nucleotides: TGTGCCAGCAGCCCAAGTAGTCACGGGGAGTACCAAGAGACCCAGTACTTC. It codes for CASSPSSHGEYQETQYF.

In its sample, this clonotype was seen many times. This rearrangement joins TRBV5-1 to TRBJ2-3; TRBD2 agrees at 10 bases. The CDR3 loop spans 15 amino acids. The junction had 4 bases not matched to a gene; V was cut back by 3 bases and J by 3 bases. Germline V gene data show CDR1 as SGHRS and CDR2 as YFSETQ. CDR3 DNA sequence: TGCGCCAGCAGCTCGGGACTAGCGAGGACAGATACGCAGTATTTT. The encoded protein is CASSSGLARTDTQYF.

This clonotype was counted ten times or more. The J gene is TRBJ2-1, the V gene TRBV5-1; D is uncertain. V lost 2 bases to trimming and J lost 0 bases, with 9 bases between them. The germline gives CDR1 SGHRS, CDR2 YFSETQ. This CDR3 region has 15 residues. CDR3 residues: CASSLTPLSYNEQFF. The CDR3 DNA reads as TGCGCCAGCAGCTTAACCCCGCTCTCCTACAATGAGCAGTTCTTC.

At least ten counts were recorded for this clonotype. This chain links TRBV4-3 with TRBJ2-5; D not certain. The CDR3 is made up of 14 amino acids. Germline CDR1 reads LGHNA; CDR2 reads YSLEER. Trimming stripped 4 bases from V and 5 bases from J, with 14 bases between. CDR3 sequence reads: CASSPSLGWETQYF. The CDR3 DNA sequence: TGCGCCAGCAGCCCCTCTTTGGGGTGGGAGACCCAGTACTTC.

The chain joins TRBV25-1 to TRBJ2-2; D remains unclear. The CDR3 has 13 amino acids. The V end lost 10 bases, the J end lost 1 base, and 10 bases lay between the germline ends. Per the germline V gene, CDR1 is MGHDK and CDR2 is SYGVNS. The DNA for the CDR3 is TGTGCCACCTCGAAACTGAACACCGGGGAGCTGTTTTTT. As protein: CATSKLNTGELFF.

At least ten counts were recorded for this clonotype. The CDR3 DNA reads TGCAGTGCTAGGCAGGCCAGGACCCAGTACTTC. This translates into CSARQARTQYF. The J gene is TRBJ2-5, the V gene TRBV20-1; D remains ambiguous. CDR3 length: 11 residues. Germline CDR1 and CDR2: DFQATT and SNEGSKA (reference sequence). V lost 3 bases and J lost 7, with 9 bases in between.

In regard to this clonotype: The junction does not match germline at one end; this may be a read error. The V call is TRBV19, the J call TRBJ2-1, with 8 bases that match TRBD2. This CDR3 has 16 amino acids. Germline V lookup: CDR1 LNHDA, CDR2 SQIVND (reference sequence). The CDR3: CASSMLAGPSYNEQIF. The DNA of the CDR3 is TGTGCCAGTAGTATGTTAGCGGGACCTTCCTACAATGAGCAGATCTTC.

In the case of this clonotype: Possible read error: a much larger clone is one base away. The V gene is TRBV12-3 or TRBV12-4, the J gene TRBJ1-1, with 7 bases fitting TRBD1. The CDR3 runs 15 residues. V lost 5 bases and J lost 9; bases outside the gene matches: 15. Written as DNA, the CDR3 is TGTGCCAGCAGTCCCTCACAACAGGGGAGGACTCAAGCTTTCTTT. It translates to CASSPSQQGRTQAFF.

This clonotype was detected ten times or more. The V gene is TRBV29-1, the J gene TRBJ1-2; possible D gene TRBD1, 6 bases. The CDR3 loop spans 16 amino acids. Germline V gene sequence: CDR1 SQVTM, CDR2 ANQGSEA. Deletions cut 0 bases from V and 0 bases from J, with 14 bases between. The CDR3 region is CSVEDPRTVANYGYTF. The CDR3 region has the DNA TGCAGCGTTGAAGACCCAAGGACAGTAGCTAACTATGGCTACACCTTC.

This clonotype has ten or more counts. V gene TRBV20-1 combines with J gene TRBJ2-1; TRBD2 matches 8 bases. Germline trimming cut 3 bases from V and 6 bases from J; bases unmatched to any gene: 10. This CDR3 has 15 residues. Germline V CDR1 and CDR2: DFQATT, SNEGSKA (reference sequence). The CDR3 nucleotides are TGCAGTGCTAGTTTGGGACTAGGCATTTCCAATGAGCAGTTCTTC. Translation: CSASLGLGISNEQFF.

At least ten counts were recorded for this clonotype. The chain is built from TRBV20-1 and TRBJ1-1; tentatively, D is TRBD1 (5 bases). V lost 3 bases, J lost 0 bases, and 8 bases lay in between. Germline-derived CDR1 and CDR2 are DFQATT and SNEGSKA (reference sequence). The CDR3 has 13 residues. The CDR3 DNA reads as TGCAGTGCTAGTTGGGGACTGAACACTGAAGCTTTCTTT. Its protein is CSASWGLNTEAFF.

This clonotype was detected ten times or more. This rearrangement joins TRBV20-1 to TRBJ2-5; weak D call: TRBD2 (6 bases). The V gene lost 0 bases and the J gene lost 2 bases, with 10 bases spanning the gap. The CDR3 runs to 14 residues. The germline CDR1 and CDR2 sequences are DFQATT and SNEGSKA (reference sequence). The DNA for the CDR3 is TGCAGTGCTAGAGATCGACGGGGGCAAGAGACCCAGTACTTC. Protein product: CSARDRRGQETQYF.

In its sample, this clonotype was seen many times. The CDR3 DNA reads as TGTGCCAGCAGCTCCGGGGCGGGAGCCGGGGAGCTGTTTTTT. Its translation is CASSSGAGAGELFF. The chain carries TRBV7-2 and TRBJ2-2, with 7 nucleotides matching TRBD2. This CDR3 contains 14 residues. Trimming cost V 4 bases and J 6 bases; bases outside gene matches: 5. The germline V gene encodes CDR1 SGHTA and CDR2 FQGNSA.